The 8 T cell receptor beta chains in this list originate from one sample, sequenced in a study of memory CD4+ T cells and cytomegalovirus serostatus. The sort gate was single viable CD3+CD4+CD8-CD45RO+ cells for memory CD4+ T cells. Profiled with immunoSEQ multiplex PCR; TCRdb holds only in-frame clones, not every one. This table holds tens of thousands of clones, approximately 80% found once. The sequenced sample was memory CD4+ T cells from blood. All receptors come from an adult in good health and CMV-seronegative.

This clone occurred once. This rearrangement joins TRBV7-9 to TRBJ2-1; D possibly corresponds to TRBD2 (6 bases). Germline CDR1 SEHNR, CDR2 FQNEAQ (reference sequence). This CDR3 has 16 residues. With 4 bases removed from V and 7 bases from J, the gap between germline ends came to 20 bases. CDR3 protein: CASSSPSGPFRNEQFF. The CDR3 DNA sequence: TGTGCCAGCAGCTCCCCGAGCGGGCCTTTCAGAAATGAGCAGTTCTTC.

The chain has TRBV19 and TRBJ1-1; no clear D gene. V lost 1 base, J lost 4 bases, and 7 bases lay in between. Germline V gene sequence: CDR1 LNHDA, CDR2 SQIVND (reference sequence). This CDR3 region has 13 residues. The CDR3 reads CASSIARSTEAFF. Here the CDR3 DNA reads TGTGCCAGTAGTATAGCTCGGAGCACTGAAGCTTTCTTT.

This rearrangement joins TRBV5-5 to TRBJ2-1; 9 bases line up with TRBD1. Per germline, CDR1 SGHKS and CDR2 YYEKEE (reference sequence). Trimming removed 4 bases from V and 3 bases from J; junction bases left unmatched: 5. The CDR3 is 15 residues long. CDR3 loop: CASSRTGQGYNEQFF. In DNA, the CDR3 is TGTGCCAGCAGCCGGACGGGACAGGGCTACAATGAGCAGTTCTTC.

The J gene is TRBJ2-3, the V gene TRBV10-3, with 8 nucleotides matching TRBD1. The CDR3 covers 16 residues. The germline CDR1 and CDR2 sequences are ENHRY and SYGVKD. V lost 2 bases to trimming and J lost 0 bases; unmatched junction nucleotides: 4. The CDR3 coding sequence is TGTGCCATCAGTGAGAACAGGGGGTCGAGCACAGATACGCAGTATTTT. This sequence encodes CAISENRGSSTDTQYF.

This chain joins TRBV6-5 and TRBJ1-5; 7 nucleotides match TRBD1. V lost 7 bases to trimming and J lost 4 bases; unmatched junction nucleotides: 10. The CDR3 totals 15 residues. Germline lookup yields CDR1 MNHEY and CDR2 SVGAGI. CDR3 amino acids: CASTPSGRGNQPQHF. In DNA, the CDR3 is TGTGCCAGCACCCCAAGTGGCAGGGGGAATCAGCCCCAGCATTTT.

The rearrangement joins TRBV5-4 to TRBJ2-6, with D possibly TRBD1 on 6 matching bases. CDR1 is SGHNT and CDR2 is YYREEE in the germline V gene (reference sequence). V was trimmed by 3 bases and J by 0 bases, leaving 13 bases between them. The CDR3 extends over 17 amino acids. The CDR3 protein is CASSSTGTHSGANVLTF. The CDR3 DNA reads TGTGCCAGCAGCTCAACAGGGACCCACTCTGGGGCCAACGTCCTGACTTTC.

The CDR3 region is CASSSVTSGNTIYF. CDR3 nucleotide sequence: TGTGCCAGCAGTTCGGTAACCTCTGGAAACACCATATATTTT. The chain carries TRBV27 and TRBJ1-3; D unresolved. Germline CDR1 and CDR2: MNHEY and SMNVEV (reference sequence). Trimming removed 4 bases at V and 0 bases at J, with 7 bases between. This CDR3 region has 14 residues.

J is TRBJ1-1 and V is TRBV5-5; D is possibly TRBD1 (5 bases). The CDR3 is 16 amino acids. The germline V gene has CDR1 SGHKS and CDR2 YYEKEE (reference sequence). The V end was cut by 4 bases, the J end by 5 bases, with 21 bases between. CDR3 protein: CASSLAPGAVGTEAFF. The CDR3 DNA sequence: TGTGCCAGCAGCCTGGCCCCTGGGGCGGTGGGGACTGAAGCTTTCTTT. Combining the CDR3 with reference TRBV5-5 and TRBJ1-1 gives the whole variable domain DAGVTQSPTHLIKTRGQQVTLRCSPISGHKSVSWYQQVLGQGPQFIFQYYEKEERGRGNFPDRFSARQFPNYSSELNVNALLLGDSALYLCASSLAPGAVGTEAFFGQGTRLTVV.